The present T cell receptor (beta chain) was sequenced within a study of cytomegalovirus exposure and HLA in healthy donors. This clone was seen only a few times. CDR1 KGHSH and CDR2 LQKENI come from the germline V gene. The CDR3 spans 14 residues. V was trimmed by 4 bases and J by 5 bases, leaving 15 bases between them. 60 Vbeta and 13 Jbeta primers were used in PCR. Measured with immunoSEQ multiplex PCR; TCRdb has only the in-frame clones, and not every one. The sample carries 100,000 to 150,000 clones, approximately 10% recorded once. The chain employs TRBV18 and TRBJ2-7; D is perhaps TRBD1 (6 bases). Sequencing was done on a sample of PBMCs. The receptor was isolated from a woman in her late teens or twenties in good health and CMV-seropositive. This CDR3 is CASSQVRGRDEQYF. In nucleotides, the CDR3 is TGTGCCAGCTCACAAGTCAGGGGTCGCGACGAGCAGTACTTC. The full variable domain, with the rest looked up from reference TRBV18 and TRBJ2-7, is NAGVMQNPRHLVRRRGQEARLRCSPMKGHSHVYWYRQLPEEGLKFMVYLQKENIIDESGMPKERFSAEFPKEGPSILRIQQVVRGDSAAYFCASSQVRGRDEQYFGPGTRLTVT.